The 22 T cell receptor beta chains reported below all come from one sample, sequenced in a study of radiotherapy plus CTLA-4 blockade in lung cancer. Some clones are missing from TCRdb's copy, which holds only in-frame ones; the method was immunoSEQ multiplex PCR. The sample has roughly 120,000 clones, over 65% seen once. The sequences come from peripheral blood, collected from a patient treated with radiotherapy plus ipilimumab. Source of these receptors: a human donor with non-small cell lung cancer that progressed on radiotherapy plus ipilimumab. Some clones in this sample may be carry-over from other donors' samples.

The chain is built from TRBV7-2 and TRBJ2-3, with 9 bases identical to TRBD1. V shed 3 bases, J shed 2 bases, and the junction held 6 bases outside the gene matches. This CDR3 is built from 16 residues. The V gene's germline CDR1 is SGHTA and CDR2 FQGNSA. The CDR3 protein is CASSLGQGRTTDTQYF. Here the CDR3 DNA reads TGTGCCAGCAGCTTGGGACAGGGTCGGACCACAGATACGCAGTATTTT.

The V gene is TRBV5-1, the J gene TRBJ2-1, with 12 nucleotides matching TRBD2. The germline V gene has CDR1 SGHRS and CDR2 YFSETQ. The CDR3 has 19 amino acids. Trimming removed 0 bases from V and 1 base from J; junction bases left unmatched: 8. The DNA of the CDR3 is TGCGCCAGCAGCTTGGAGCCTAGCGGGGGGGCCGGGTCCTACAATGAGCAGTTCTTC. Amino acid sequence: CASSLEPSGGAGSYNEQFF.

V and J are TRBV6-1 and TRBJ2-7, with a weak D call TRBD1 (6 bases). The CDR3 has 15 amino acids. Germline V CDR1 and CDR2: MNHNS, SASEGT. With 7 bases removed from V and 2 bases from J, the gap between germline ends came to 18 bases. The CDR3 nucleotides read TGTGCCAGCACCTTCTTTGGGGACACAGCCTACGAGCAGTACTTC. Translated, it gives CASTFFGDTAYEQYF.

The genes are TRBV5-1 and TRBJ1-1; no firm D call. Trimming cost V 4 bases and J 3 bases, with 7 bases left between them. The CDR3 covers 12 residues. CDR1 SGHRS and CDR2 YFSETQ come from the germline V gene. CDR3 sequence: CASSLGHTEAFF. In DNA, the CDR3 is TGCGCCAGCAGCCTGGGTCACACTGAAGCTTTCTTT.

V and J are TRBV27 and TRBJ2-7; 10 bases are shared with TRBD1. This CDR3 contains 14 residues. J gave up 3 bases and V 7 bases, and 6 bases lay outside the gene matches. Germline lookup yields CDR1 MNHEY and CDR2 SMNVEV (reference sequence). As DNA, the CDR3 is TGTGCCAGCAAAGGGACAGGGGACTTCTACGAGCAGTACTTC. The encoded protein is CASKGTGDFYEQYF.

The V call is TRBV29-1, the J call TRBJ2-7; 9 bases align to TRBD1. The CDR3 totals 16 residues. V dropped 5 bases and J dropped 1; count of bases not matched to a gene: 12. Germline V gene lookup returns CDR1 SQVTM and CDR2 ANQGSEA. CDR3 sequence reads: CSVLAKTGTGSYEQYF. DNA for the CDR3: TGCAGCGTTCTCGCGAAGACCGGGACAGGGTCCTACGAGCAGTACTTC.

The V and J genes are TRBV5-6 and TRBJ2-5; D tentatively fits TRBD1 or TRBD2 (6 bases each). Per germline, CDR1 SGHDT and CDR2 YYEEEE. The germline V and J ends were trimmed by 1 base and 9 bases, with 19 bases remaining between them. There are 15 residues in the CDR3. The CDR3 spells CASSLPPQARGPQYF. For the CDR3, the DNA is TGTGCCAGCAGCTTGCCACCCCAAGCCCGGGGGCCCCAGTACTTC. The variable domain in full, with the rest retrieved from reference TRBV5-6 and TRBJ2-5, is DAGVTQSPTHLIKTRGQQVTLRCSPKSGHDTVSWYQQALGQGPQFIFQYYEEEERQRGNFPDRFSGHQFPNYSSELNVNALLLGDSALYLCASSLPPQARGPQYFGPGTRLLVL.

The gene calls are TRBV4-3 and TRBJ2-1, with 7 bases aligning to TRBD1. Germline lookup yields CDR1 LGHNA and CDR2 YSLEER. There are 16 residues in the CDR3. J was trimmed by 6 bases and V by 4 bases; bases with no gene match: 12. CDR3 nucleotides: TGCGCCAGCAGCCTAATACGGGACAGTCGGTCCAATGAGCAGTTCTTC. This gives the protein CASSLIRDSRSNEQFF.

V gene TRBV5-4 combines with J gene TRBJ1-1, with D tentatively TRBD1 (6 bases). This CDR3 spans 13 amino acids. Germline CDR1 SGHNT, CDR2 YYREEE (reference sequence). V was pared by 0 bases and J by 4 bases, with 7 bases between. CDR3 protein: CASSLEGGTEAFF. CDR3 nucleotide sequence: TGTGCCAGCAGCTTGGAGGGGGGCACTGAAGCTTTCTTT.

The chain uses TRBV10-3 and TRBJ2-3; TRBD2 matches at 12 bases. The CDR3 extends over 14 amino acids. Germline V gene data show CDR1 as ENHRY and CDR2 as SYGVKD. V lost 10 bases to trimming and J lost 2 bases; unmatched junction nucleotides: 4. The CDR3 reads CATGLAGNTDTQYF. The CDR3 DNA reads as TGTGCCACCGGACTAGCGGGGAACACAGATACGCAGTATTTT.

This clone was picked up one time. This chain connects TRBV6-6 to TRBJ2-1, with D possibly TRBD1 on 6 matching bases. The CDR3 is 14 amino acids. Trimming removed 6 bases from V and 7 bases from J, with 16 bases in between. Per the germline V gene, CDR1 is MNHNY and CDR2 is SVGAGI (reference sequence). The CDR3 loop is CASSQYQGNNEQFF. In DNA, the CDR3 is TGTGCCAGCAGCCAATACCAGGGGAATAATGAGCAGTTCTTC.

V usage is TRBV10-2 and J usage is TRBJ2-5, with TRBD1 identical over 7 bases. The CDR3 runs 12 residues. CDR1 and CDR2 from the germline V gene are WSHSY and SAAADI. J lost 2 bases, V lost 6 bases, and 0 bases had no gene match. The CDR3: CASRDRQETQYF. CDR3 bases: TGCGCCAGCAGGGACAGGCAAGAGACCCAGTACTTC.

The V and J genes are TRBV27 and TRBJ2-1; TRBD1 or TRBD2 may be the D gene (6 bases each). Germline CDR1 MNHEY, CDR2 SMNVEV (reference sequence). The CDR3 contains 15 residues. Trimming took off 2 bases at V and 2 bases at J, with 10 bases between the two ends. The CDR3 loop reads CASSLRRGTYNEQFF. The CDR3 bases are TGTGCCAGCAGTTTACGGAGGGGGACCTACAATGAGCAGTTCTTC.

The V and J genes are TRBV7-2 and TRBJ1-5; D gene unclear. Trimming shortened V by 5 bases and J by 3 bases, and 14 bases separated the two germline ends. This CDR3 region has 15 residues. The germline V gene has CDR1 SGHTA and CDR2 FQGNSA. Written as DNA, the CDR3 is TGTGCCAGCAGCCTCGGCCCAGCGTCCAATCAGCCCCAGCATTTT. Its protein product is CASSLGPASNQPQHF.

The chain carries TRBV18 and TRBJ1-1; 9 bases match TRBD1. The J segment lost 1 base and the V segment lost 4 bases, leaving 10 bases of the junction unmatched. Germline V gene sequence: CDR1 KGHSH, CDR2 LQKENI. This CDR3 is built from 17 residues. CDR3 DNA sequence: TGTGCCAGCTCACAGGATCTACAGGGGGCGGGGAACACTGAAGCTTTCTTT. Its protein is CASSQDLQGAGNTEAFF.

CDR3 DNA sequence: TGTGCCAGCAGTTGGGGGGCCTTCTCACCCCTCCACTTT. Translated, it gives CASSWGAFSPLHF. The chain links TRBV27 to TRBJ1-6, with D maybe TRBD1 (6 bases). This CDR3 contains 13 residues. V shed 4 bases and J shed 10 bases, with 11 bases lying between them. CDR1 MNHEY and CDR2 SMNVEV come from the germline V gene (reference sequence).

This clone was observed a few times. The CDR3 sequence is CASRPRTSDQPQHF. CDR3 DNA sequence: TGTGCCAGCAGACCTCGGACAAGCGATCAGCCCCAGCATTTT. The rearrangement links TRBV6-5 to TRBJ1-5; a possible D gene is TRBD1 (5 bases). Deletions cut 6 bases from V and 5 bases from J, with 14 bases between. The CDR3 sequence is 14 residues long. Germline lookup yields CDR1 MNHEY and CDR2 SVGAGI.

The V call is TRBV7-8, the J call TRBJ2-6; 8 positions match TRBD1. The CDR3 is 16 amino acids. CDR1 is SGHVS, CDR2 FQNEAQ, per germline. V dropped 6 bases and J dropped 0; count of bases not matched to a gene: 4. As DNA, the CDR3 is TGTGCCAGCAGTGGGGACAGGCGCTCTGGGGCCAACGTCCTGACTTTC. Encoded protein: CASSGDRRSGANVLTF.

This clone has just a few counts. The chain couples TRBV10-3 to TRBJ1-5; D is ambiguous. Germline assignment: CDR1 ENHRY and CDR2 SYGVKD. Trimming stripped 8 bases from V and 7 bases from J, with 21 bases between. The CDR3 loop spans 15 amino acids. CDR3 DNA sequence: TGTGCCATCCGAAAATCAATGGGAGAGGAGCAGCCCCAGCATTTT. This codes for CAIRKSMGEEQPQHF.

The V call is TRBV10-1, the J call TRBJ2-7; no reliable D call. Trimming removed 0 bases from V and 1 base from J, with 13 bases in between. Germline V gene sequence: CDR1 WNHNN, CDR2 SYGVQD (reference sequence). The CDR3 is made up of 16 amino acids. CDR3 nucleotides: TGCGCCAGCAGTGAGTCGAAGGGAATAAGGTCCTACGAGCAGTACTTC. Encoded protein: CASSESKGIRSYEQYF.

The gene calls are TRBV6-5 and TRBJ1-2; no definite D call. The CDR3 contains 13 residues. Germline V gives CDR1 MNHEY, CDR2 SVGAGI. Trimming removed 6 bases from V and 2 bases from J, with 10 bases in between. The DNA of the CDR3 is TGTGCCAGCAGATGGACCCACAACTATGGCTACACCTTC. It translates to CASRWTHNYGYTF.

CDR3 sequence: CASSPGGYGYQETQYF. The CDR3 DNA reads as TGTGCCAGCAGTCCAGGGGGCTATGGGTACCAAGAGACCCAGTACTTC. The V gene is TRBV27, the J gene TRBJ2-5; 8 positions match TRBD1. Germline V gene sequence: CDR1 MNHEY, CDR2 SMNVEV (reference sequence). The ends lost 5 bases at V and 0 bases at J; junction bases unmatched: 8. The CDR3 spans 16 residues.